Sequencing of this T cell receptor beta chain was carried out in a study of T cells in Graves' hyperthyroidism and ophthalmopathy (dated by TCRdb to the late 2010s). About the investigation overall: Peripheral blood samples were taken at the time of initial diagnosis, prior to any treatment. According to the paper, TCR Vbeta CDR3 sequencing was carried out on 135 peripheral blood samples, which came from under 50 ophthalmopathy, approximately 78 hyperthyroidism and roughly 17 progressor patients. The 100 or so discovery patients were divided at random into training and test sets in a 7:3 ratio. The study also compared thyroid tissue and blood T-cell repertoires from five or six Graves' hyperthyroidism patients. After blood sampling, hyperthyroidism patients were treated with methimazole at a starting dose of 30 mg daily, and ophthalmopathy patients were treated with high-dose intravenous methylprednisolone. To identify TCR V-J signatures that set the groups apart, the researchers used a discovery cohort of more than 95 patients, made up of fewer than 50 with Graves' ophthalmopathy and some 55 with stable Graves' hyperthyroidism. Prospective prediction of ophthalmopathy was tested in an independent validation cohort of under 20 hyperthyroidism patients and some 17 patients who later progressed to ophthalmopathy. Here is what the overall study found, with its caveats: A 13 V-J signature model separated ophthalmopathy from stable hyperthyroidism, with around 90% sensitivity and roughly 81% specificity in cross-validation and 80%/75% in testing. Sample size was not statistically predetermined, and investigators were not blinded to group allocation. Most expanded thyroid clonotypes (frequency above 0.001) were also found in blood, which suggests that blood repertoires may mirror thyroid immune responses. In validation, the model predicted progression to ophthalmopathy a median of 6.5 months before onset, with about 70% sensitivity and nearly 75% specificity.

Ophthalmopathy patients had moderately to severely active disease, Clinical Activity Score of at least 3, NOSPECS grade of at least 4, and duration under 3 months. Patients with uncontrolled infections, other autoimmune diseases, pregnancy or lactation were excluded. Diagnoses relied on clinical symptoms, serum thyroxine and TRAb, thyroid ultrasound and orbital computed tomography. Ficoll-Paque density gradient centrifugation was used to isolate PBMCs from about 9.4 ml of fresh peripheral blood. Total RNA was extracted using Trizol reagent, and RNA quality was assessed on an Agilent 2100 Bioanalyzer. The junction shows trimming of 1 base on V and 4 bases on J, and the gene matches do not reach 5 bases of it. The germline V gene supplies CDR1 SQVTM and CDR2 ANQGSEA. The CDR3 spans 16 residues, from the cysteine through the phenylalanine. CDR3 DNA only is kept here, 48 bases in frame from base 1. On this clonotype itself: Its antigen remains undetermined. Base qualities are missing; no much larger clone stands one base away.

Amplification of TCR beta CDR3 regions was carried out from RNA transcripts. The first round of RT-PCR for the TCR CDR3 was performed with the HTBI primer set and the Qiagen OneStep RT-PCR kit. Libraries were constructed in a second round of multiplex PCR, after which size selection and purification were carried out. Sequencing of the libraries was done on an Illumina HiSeq2000 using paired-end 100 bp reads. The original methods were these. Raw data were processed with SOAPnuke, discarding reads with adapters, uncalled bases, mean Phred below 15, or no exact constant-primer or identifier match. High-quality paired reads were merged using COPE v1.2.5, and each unique nucleotide sequence was defined as a clonotype. MiTCR v1.1 was used to align the clonotypes against IMGT TRBV, TRBD and TRBJ reference segments. Analysis was restricted to V-J combinations with a frequency above 0.0001, which covered 99.2% of repertoires. A TCS score was defined as the ratio between F50 (clonal expansion) and ExV (chaos), using BLOSUM62-based TCRdist between CDR3 peptides within each V-J. Welch's t-statistics and random forest reduced some 510 V-J features to 10 to 15, which were used in a naive Bayes classifier (R e1071). TCRdb's own reprocessing of the public reads used fastp at Q25 and MiXCR and kept productive beta chains. Rows merge per CDR3 protein into single entries with the most common DNA and genes. These V and J calls are TCRdb output, not the study's own analysis. This sample holds roughly 600,000 distinct CDR3 sequences; 14% were observed only once. Of the sample, around an eighth is held by the ten largest clones.

Sequences were obtained from blood. This chain joins TRBV29-1 to TRBJ2-1; the junction holds 12 bases that match TRBD2. The receptor was isolated from a woman aged 50 to 60 with Graves' ophthalmopathy. The sequence in DNA is TGCAGCGTTGAAGGTCGACTAGCGGGAGTTTACAATGAGCAGTTCTTC. It specifies CSVEGRLAGVYNEQFF.